Described below is a single T cell receptor beta chain sequence and its context. This sample was taken from a study of T cells in Graves' hyperthyroidism and ophthalmopathy. RNA transcripts were the template for amplifying TCR beta CDR3 regions. A first-round RT-PCR of the TCR CDR3 used the HTBI primer set. One entry per CDR3 protein, called by TCRdb with MiXCR from the multiplex PCR reads. Among approximately 520,000 distinct CDR3 sequences, less than 25% were seen once, and the ten largest hold about a quarter. The ends were cut back, 10 bases at V and 3 bases at J, with 16 bases in the middle. CDR3 length: 13 amino acids. Germline assignment: CDR1 MNHNS and CDR2 SASEGT.

Input material: blood. The clonotype comes from a man aged 18 to 29 with Graves' hyperthyroidism. This chain joins TRBV6-1 and TRBJ2-7; D possibly uses TRBD1 or TRBD2 (5 bases each). The CDR3 is CAIDEGSHYEQYF. The CDR3 DNA reads TGTGCCATAGACGAGGGGAGCCACTACGAGCAGTACTTC.